A single sample is the source of the 19 T cell receptor beta chains below, sequenced in a study of beta chain features in type 1 diabetes. Expressed TCRB transcripts were sequenced, since all the RNA that had been isolated was reverse transcribed. The method was immunoSEQ multiplex PCR; TCRdb's version includes in-frame clones alone and lacks a portion of them. Of about 150,000 clones listed, 11% are singletons. Sequenced input: central memory CD4+ T cells from blood. The receptors derive from a man between 18 and 29 years old in good health.

This clone showed up just a few times. The V gene is TRBV9, the J gene TRBJ2-1; 7 bases map to TRBD2. CDR1 SGDLS and CDR2 YYNGEE come from the germline V gene. The CDR3 loop spans 16 amino acids. The V and J ends lost 5 bases and 12 bases, in that order; junction bases with no gene match: 20. Written as DNA, the CDR3 is TGTGCCAGCAGTTCTACCCCCGGACTAGATAGGTCTGTGCAGTTCTTC. As protein: CASSSTPGLDRSVQFF.

This chain connects TRBV4-3 to TRBJ1-2, with D unclear. With 1 base removed from V and 4 bases from J, the gap between germline ends came to 16 bases. The CDR3 covers 16 residues. In germline, CDR1 is LGHNA, CDR2 YSLEER. CDR3 sequence reads: CASSQGPRQASYGYTF. For the CDR3, the DNA is TGCGCCAGCAGCCAAGGCCCCCGGCAGGCCAGCTATGGCTACACCTTC.

This clone occurred many times. The chain combines TRBV7-9 with TRBJ1-1; D is undetermined. This CDR3 comprises 11 residues. Per germline, CDR1 SEHNR and CDR2 FQNEAQ (reference sequence). V was pared by 7 bases and J by 1 base, with 4 bases between. CDR3 loop: CASTENTEAFF. The DNA of the CDR3 is TGTGCCAGCACCGAGAACACTGAAGCTTTCTTT.

This chain connects TRBV11-2 to TRBJ2-2; D is undetermined. CDR3 size: 15 residues. The germline gives CDR1 SGHAT, CDR2 FQNNGV. Trimming cost V 0 bases and J 1 base, with 6 bases left between them. For the CDR3, the DNA is TGTGCCAGCAGCTTAGAGCCAGGGAACACCGGGGAGCTGTTTTTT. As protein: CASSLEPGNTGELFF.

This chain uses TRBV11-2 with TRBJ1-2, with D possibly being TRBD1 (5 bases). In germline, CDR1 is SGHAT, CDR2 FQNNGV. Trimming stripped 2 bases from V and 1 base from J, with 11 bases between. This CDR3 has 15 amino acids. CDR3 loop: CASSLIQGYNYGYTF. The DNA for the CDR3 is TGTGCCAGCAGCTTAATCCAGGGATATAACTATGGCTACACCTTC.

This clone was observed at least ten times. V gene TRBV2 combines with J gene TRBJ2-5; the D gene is possibly TRBD2 (6 bases). With 2 bases removed from V and 4 bases from J, the gap between germline ends came to 11 bases. The germline gives CDR1 SNHLY, CDR2 FYNNEI. The CDR3 length is 14 residues. The CDR3 protein is CASSEQGSGETQYF. In nucleotides, the CDR3 is TGTGCCAGCAGTGAACAAGGTAGCGGAGAGACCCAGTACTTC. Using reference TRBV2 and TRBJ2-5 for the parts outside the CDR3, the full variable domain is EPEVTQTPSHQVTQMGQEVILRCVPISNHLYFYWYRQILGQKVEFLVSFYNNEISEKSEIFDDQFSVERPDGSNFTLKIRSTKLEDSAMYFCASSEQGSGETQYFGPGTRLLVL.

This clone was detected only a few times. The J gene is TRBJ2-3, the V gene TRBV4-3; tentative D call: TRBD1 (6 bases). Trimming removed 1 base from V and 4 bases from J, with 12 bases in between. Germline assignment: CDR1 LGHNA and CDR2 YSLEER. There are 15 residues in the CDR3. CDR3 in amino acids: CASSQVQGRADTQYF. The DNA for the CDR3 is TGCGCCAGCAGCCAAGTACAGGGACGGGCAGATACGCAGTATTTT.

This clone was observed a few times. V and J are TRBV15 and TRBJ2-7; 8 nucleotides match TRBD1. The CDR3 is 15 amino acids. V lost 9 bases, J lost 3 bases, and 13 bases stayed unmatched. CDR1 is LNHNV and CDR2 is YYDKDF in the germline V gene (reference sequence). The CDR3 DNA follows: TGTGCCACGCCTACAGGGGGTCTCTTAGGCTACGAGCAGTACTTC. This gives the protein CATPTGGLLGYEQYF.

This clone was detected only a few times. The rearrangement joins TRBV7-8 to TRBJ2-7, with TRBD2 as a possible D gene (5 bases). Trimming pared 0 bases from V and 3 bases from J, leaving 9 bases between. Germline V lookup: CDR1 SGHVS, CDR2 FQNEAQ. The CDR3 covers 14 residues. The CDR3 is CASSLAGDYYEQYF. The CDR3 DNA sequence: TGTGCCAGCAGCTTAGCGGGAGACTACTACGAGCAGTACTTC.

V gene TRBV29-1 combines with J gene TRBJ2-7; 10 positions agree with TRBD2. Germline trimming cut 4 bases from V and 1 base from J; bases unmatched to any gene: 7. Germline assignment: CDR1 SQVTM and CDR2 ANQGSEA. The CDR3 is 15 residues long. CDR3 in DNA: TGCAGCGTTGTGGCTAGCGGGGGTTTATCCTACGAGCAGTACTTC. It specifies CSVVASGGLSYEQYF.

The CDR3 DNA reads TGTGCCAGCAGCAGGGCGACTAATGAAAAACTGTTTTTT. Its translation: CASSRATNEKLFF. This chain uses TRBV7-6 with TRBJ1-4; D not resolved. V was pared by 5 bases and J by 2 bases, with 6 bases between. The CDR3 length is 13 residues. CDR1 is SGHVS and CDR2 is FNYEAQ in the germline V gene.

This clone was counted only a few times. The sample carries other DNA sequences with the same CDR3. V usage is TRBV18 and J usage is TRBJ2-1; TRBD2 might be the D (5 bases). V was trimmed by 3 bases and J by 7 bases, leaving 7 bases between them. Germline lookup yields CDR1 KGHSH and CDR2 LQKENI. This CDR3 region has 12 residues. The CDR3, as DNA: TGTGCCAGCTCACCTGGAGGAAATGAGCAGTTCTTC. Residues: CASSPGGNEQFF.

This clone turned up a few times. The rearrangement uses TRBV7-2 and TRBJ2-3, with TRBD2 matching over 12 bases. This CDR3 is built from 16 residues. The ends lost 4 bases at V and 3 bases at J; junction bases unmatched: 5. From germline, CDR1 is SGHTA and CDR2 FQGNSA. CDR3 DNA sequence: TGTGCCAGCAGCTCAAGGACTAGCGGGATGACAGATACGCAGTATTTT. This encodes CASSSRTSGMTDTQYF.

V and J are TRBV6-6 and TRBJ1-4, with D possibly TRBD1 on 6 matching bases. Germline CDR1 MNHNY, CDR2 SVGAGI (reference sequence). CDR3 size: 14 residues. The germline V and J ends were trimmed by 0 bases and 9 bases, with 11 bases remaining between them. The CDR3 is CASSYSQGLQKLFF. CDR3 DNA sequence: TGTGCCAGCAGTTACTCACAGGGTTTACAAAAACTGTTTTTT.

This clone occurred a few times. V gene TRBV5-4 combines with J gene TRBJ2-1; no definite D call. V was cut by 1 base and J by 8 bases, with 22 bases left in between. The CDR3 has 17 residues. The germline V gene has CDR1 SGHNT and CDR2 YYREEE (reference sequence). The CDR3 DNA sequence: TGTGCCAGCAGCTTGATCCTTTCTCCGTCCCCGGGCCATGAGCAGTTCTTC. This sequence encodes CASSLILSPSPGHEQFF. Supplemented by reference TRBV5-4 and TRBJ2-1, the full variable domain reads ETGVTQSPTHLIKTRGQQVTLRCSSQSGHNTVSWYQQALGQGPQFIFQYYREEENGRGNFPPRFSGLQFPNYSSELNVNALELDDSALYLCASSLILSPSPGHEQFFGPGTRLTVL.

CDR3 sequence: CASIHRGQAFF. CDR3 nucleotide sequence: TGTGCCAGTATACACAGGGGGCAGGCTTTCTTT. V and J are TRBV28 and TRBJ1-1; 9 bases agree with TRBD1. The germline V gene has CDR1 MDHEN and CDR2 SYDVKM. CDR3 length: 11 residues. Trimming cost V 9 bases and J 11 bases; bases outside gene matches: 7.

This clone showed up just a few times. J is TRBJ2-1 and V is TRBV6-7; 7 positions match TRBD1. TRBV6-7 is an ORF, with its function uncertain. V lost 0 bases, J lost 7 bases, and 3 bases stayed unmatched. The CDR3 totals 14 residues. The CDR3 is CASSYSTGMNEQFF. The CDR3 DNA sequence: TGTGCCAGCAGTTACTCGACAGGGATGAATGAGCAGTTCTTC.

CDR3 sequence: CASSPWQADSPLHF. The DNA for the CDR3 is TGTGCCAGCTCACCATGGCAGGCGGATTCACCCCTCCACTTT. The V call is TRBV18, the J call TRBJ1-6; no clear D. This CDR3 is built from 14 residues. From germline, CDR1 is KGHSH and CDR2 LQKENI. V lost 2 bases and J lost 8, with 10 bases in between.

There are a few counts of this clone. This may arise from a read error, as a much more abundant clone is one base away. The V gene is TRBV29-1, the J gene TRBJ2-1, with 9 bases matching TRBD1. The CDR3 totals 13 residues. The V segment lost 7 bases and the J segment 6 bases; nucleotides outside the gene matches: 7. Germline CDR1 SQVTM, CDR2 ANQGSEA. This chain's CDR3 is CSGADRGFNEQFF. The CDR3 DNA reads TGCAGCGGGGCGGACAGGGGTTTCAATGAGCAGTTCTTC.